The 14 T cell receptor beta chains below come from one sample, sequenced in a study of blood T cell repertoires in COVID-19 (dated by TCRdb to 2018 to 2020). Libraries were prepared through the immunoSEQ multiplex PCR assay. What TCRdb holds here is the immuneACCESS table cut down to in-frame rearrangements. Part of the clones is not present; checked against another copy, under half of the missing clones reflect an unresolved V gene, and the others are unexplained. The sample table lists under 40,000 clones, 85% of them with a count of one. The top ten clonotypes cover more than 14% of the sample. Material for sequencing was peripheral blood. The origin of the receptors is a human donor with acute or convalescent COVID-19. The donor label of this sample is uncertain.

The gene calls are TRBV6-4 and TRBJ1-1, with 7 positions matching TRBD1. Germline trimming cut 4 bases from V and 6 bases from J; bases unmatched to any gene: 11. This CDR3 region has 15 residues. Germline V gene data show CDR1 as MRHNA and CDR2 as SNTAGT. The CDR3 spells CASSAHRGIGAEAFF. The CDR3 coding sequence is TGTGCCAGCAGTGCCCACAGGGGAATTGGGGCTGAAGCTTTCTTT.

V and J are TRBV27 and TRBJ1-2; 10 bases match TRBD1. The trim removed 6 bases at V and 4 bases at J, leaving 5 bases unmatched. The V gene's germline CDR1 is MNHEY and CDR2 SMNVEV (reference sequence). The CDR3 spans 14 residues. The CDR3 sequence is CASRLTGGAYGYTF. The CDR3 DNA is TGTGCCAGCAGGCTGACAGGGGGCGCCTATGGCTACACCTTC.

The count of this clone is one. The chain uses TRBV7-8 and TRBJ1-5, with no clear D. This CDR3 is 13 amino acids long. Germline assignment: CDR1 SGHVS and CDR2 FQNEAQ. V was clipped by 5 bases and J by 6 bases, with 11 bases between them. CDR3 residues: CASSAFTGQPQHF. The CDR3 nucleotides are TGTGCCAGCAGCGCGTTTACGGGTCAGCCCCAGCATTTT.

The rearrangement links TRBV7-3 to TRBJ2-5; D perhaps matches TRBD1 (6 bases). V was pared by 2 bases and J by 3 bases, with 7 bases between. Germline CDR1 reads SGHTA; CDR2 reads FQGTGA. This CDR3 comprises 13 residues. CDR3 bases: TGTGCCAGCAGCTTAGGACAGAAAGAGACCCAGTACTTC. Protein product: CASSLGQKETQYF.

Only a few counts were recorded for this clone. J is TRBJ2-7 and V is TRBV19, with 7 bases lining up with TRBD1. CDR1 LNHDA and CDR2 SQIVND come from the germline V gene (reference sequence). This CDR3 contains 12 residues. With 5 bases clipped from V and 7 bases from J, the junction kept 5 bases outside the gene matches. This chain's CDR3 is CASSPGTAEQYF. The CDR3 DNA sequence: TGTGCCAGTAGTCCCGGGACAGCAGAGCAGTACTTC.

The chain is built from TRBV11-3 and TRBJ1-4, with D perhaps matching TRBD1 (5 bases). V was pared by 5 bases and J by 8 bases, with 18 bases between. CDR1 and CDR2 (germline): SGHNT, YENEEA. CDR3 length equals 15 residues. In DNA form, the CDR3 reads TGTGCCAGCAGCAGAGTTACAGGCGCAGAAGAAAAACTGTTTTTT. Translated, it gives CASSRVTGAEEKLFF.

The count of this clone is one. The genes are TRBV7-3 and TRBJ2-1; TRBD2 aligns across 10 bases. This CDR3 spans 15 amino acids. The V gene end was trimmed by 2 bases and the J gene end by 10 bases; junction bases not matched to a gene: 8. Germline-derived CDR1 and CDR2 are SGHTA and FQGTGA. CDR3 nucleotide sequence: TGTGCCAGCAGCTTACAAGCGGGAGGGTCGAACGAGCAGTTCTTC. It translates to CASSLQAGGSNEQFF. Supplemented by reference TRBV7-3 and TRBJ2-1, the full variable domain reads GAGVSQTPSNKVTEKGKYVELRCDPISGHTALYWYRQSLGQGPEFLIYFQGTGAADDSGLPNDRFFAVRPEGSVSTLKIQRTERGDSAVYLCASSLQAGGSNEQFFGPGTRLTVL.

This sequence joins TRBV27 and TRBJ1-6, with a possible D match to TRBD1 (6 bases). Trimming shortened V by 3 bases and J by 11 bases, and 11 bases separated the two germline ends. Germline V gene lookup returns CDR1 MNHEY and CDR2 SMNVEV (reference sequence). The CDR3 is made up of 13 amino acids. For the CDR3, the DNA is TGTGCCAGCAGTTTGTCTACAGGGACACCCCTCCACTTT. Its protein product is CASSLSTGTPLHF.

The CDR3 DNA reads TGCGCCAGCAGCGAAGGGGGATTAGCGGGAAAGGGTGAGCAGTTCTTC. Encoded protein: CASSEGGLAGKGEQFF. V is TRBV5-1 and J is TRBJ2-1; 8 bases are a match to TRBD2. This CDR3 has 16 residues. Trimming took 4 bases from V and 9 from J; bases not matched to a gene: 15. CDR1 SGHRS and CDR2 YFSETQ come from the germline V gene.

The CDR3 reads CATSSPLAGQETQYF. CDR3 nucleotides: TGTGCCACCAGCAGCCCACTAGCGGGGCAAGAGACCCAGTACTTC. This chain uses TRBV15 with TRBJ2-5; 10 positions agree with TRBD2. CDR1 is LNHNV, CDR2 YYDKDF, per germline (reference sequence). Germline trimming cut 3 bases from V and 2 bases from J; bases unmatched to any gene: 3. This CDR3 is 15 amino acids long.

This rearrangement joins TRBV6-2 or TRBV6-3 to TRBJ1-2, with 7 bases identical to TRBD1. V lost 3 bases to trimming and J lost 1 base; unmatched junction nucleotides: 14. Germline V gene data show CDR1 as MNHEY and CDR2 as SVGEGT. This CDR3 region has 18 residues. CDR3 bases: TGTGCCAGCAGTTATAAAGGACAGGTCTCGACAATTAACTATGGCTACACCTTC. Amino acid sequence: CASSYKGQVSTINYGYTF.

This clone was seen once. This rearrangement joins TRBV11-3 to TRBJ2-5; D possibly corresponds to TRBD2 (5 bases). Trimming took 3 bases from V and 2 from J, leaving 13 bases between them. Germline CDR1 and CDR2: SGHNT and YENEEA. The CDR3 runs to 15 residues. The DNA of the CDR3 is TGTGCCAGCAGCTTCCTGGACTCTACACAAGAGACCCAGTACTTC. Its protein is CASSFLDSTQETQYF.

The chain has TRBV7-6 and TRBJ2-7; 7 nucleotides line up with TRBD2. Germline V gene sequence: CDR1 SGHVS, CDR2 FNYEAQ. The CDR3 is 15 amino acids. Losses at the gene ends were 5 bases for V and 0 bases for J; bases not matched to a gene: 7. As DNA, the CDR3 is TGTGCCAGCAGCCTCCAGCGGGGTCCCTCCTACGAGCAGTACTTC. It yields the protein CASSLQRGPSYEQYF.

This clone appeared once. The chain recombines TRBV27 with TRBJ1-2, with 9 bases that match TRBD1. From germline, CDR1 is MNHEY and CDR2 SMNVEV (reference sequence). Trimming removed 1 base from V and 8 bases from J; junction bases left unmatched: 5. This CDR3 region has 14 residues. CDR3 amino acids: CASSLWTGAGGYTF. The CDR3 DNA reads TGTGCCAGCAGTTTATGGACAGGGGCGGGAGGCTACACCTTC.